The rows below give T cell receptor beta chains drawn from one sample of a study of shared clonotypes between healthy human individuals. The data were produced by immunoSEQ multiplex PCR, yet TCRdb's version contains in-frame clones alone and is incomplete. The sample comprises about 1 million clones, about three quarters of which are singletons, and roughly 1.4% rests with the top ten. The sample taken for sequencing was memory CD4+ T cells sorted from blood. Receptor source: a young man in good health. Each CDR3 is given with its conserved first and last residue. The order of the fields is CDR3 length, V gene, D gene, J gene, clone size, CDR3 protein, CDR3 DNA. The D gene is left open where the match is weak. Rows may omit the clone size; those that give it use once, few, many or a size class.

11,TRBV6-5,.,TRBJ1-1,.,CASSYGTEAFF,TGTGCCAGCAGTTATGGCACTGAAGCTTTCTTT
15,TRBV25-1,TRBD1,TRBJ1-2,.,CASSDDRTGNFGYTF,TGTGCCAGCAGTGATGACCGGACAGGGAATTTTGGCTACACCTTC
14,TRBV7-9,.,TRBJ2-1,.,CASSPDWSGNEQFF,TGTGCCAGCAGCCCGGACTGGTCTGGGAATGAGCAGTTCTTC
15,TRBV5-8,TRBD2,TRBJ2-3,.,CASSLARGVAYTQYF,TGTGCCAGCAGCTTGGCCCGGGGGGTCGCCTATACGCAGTATTTT
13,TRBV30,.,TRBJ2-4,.,CAWSVLNQNIQYF,TGTGCCTGGAGCGTACTGAACCAAAACATTCAGTACTTC
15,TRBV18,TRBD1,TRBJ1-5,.,CASSSAQGFNQPQHF,TGTGCCAGCTCATCGGCACAGGGGTTTAATCAGCCCCAGCATTTT
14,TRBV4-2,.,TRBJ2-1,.,CASSQDYSNNEQFF,TGTGCCAGCAGCCAAGATTACAGTAACAATGAGCAGTTCTTC
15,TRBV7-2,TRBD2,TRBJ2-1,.,CASSWPGLAGDEQFF,TGTGCCAGCAGCTGGCCGGGACTAGCGGGAGATGAGCAGTTCTTC
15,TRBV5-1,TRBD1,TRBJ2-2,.,CASSEQGANTGELFF,TGCGCCAGCAGCGAACAGGGGGCGAACACCGGGGAGCTGTTTTTT
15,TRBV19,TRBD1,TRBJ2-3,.,CASSTSGGWSDTQYF,TGTGCCAGTAGTACGTCAGGGGGCTGGTCAGATACGCAGTATTTT
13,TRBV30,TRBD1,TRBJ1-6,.,CAWRTGQNSPLHF,TGTGCCTGGAGGACAGGGCAGAATTCACCCCTCCACTTT
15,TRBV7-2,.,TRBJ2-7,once,CASSLGEPQPYEQYF,TGTGCCAGCAGCTTAGGGGAGCCCCAGCCCTACGAGCAGTACTTC
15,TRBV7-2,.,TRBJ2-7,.,CASSLGYGQNYEQYF,TGTGCCAGCAGCCTAGGGTACGGACAGAACTACGAGCAGTACTTC
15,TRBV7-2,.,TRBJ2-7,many,CASSLDGTATYEQYF,TGTGCCAGCAGCTTAGATGGGACTGCTACCTACGAGCAGTACTTC
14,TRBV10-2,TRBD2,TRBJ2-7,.,CASSSGTNSREQYF,TGCGCCAGCAGTTCCGGGACTAATTCCCGCGAGCAGTACTTC
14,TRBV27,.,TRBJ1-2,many,CASSYKGWTYGYTF,TGTGCCAGCAGTTATAAAGGGTGGACCTATGGCTACACCTTC
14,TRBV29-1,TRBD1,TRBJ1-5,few,CSAGTEYSNQPQHF,TGCAGCGCCGGGACAGAGTATAGCAATCAGCCCCAGCATTTT
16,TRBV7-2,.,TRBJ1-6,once,CASSLDGSSYNSPLHF,TGTGCCAGCAGCTTAGATGGCAGCTCCTATAATTCACCCCTCCACTTT
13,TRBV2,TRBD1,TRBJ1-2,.,CASSGGQGDGYTF,TGTGCCAGCAGTGGGGGACAGGGGGATGGCTACACCTTC
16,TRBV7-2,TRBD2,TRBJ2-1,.,CASSRGLAGGREEQFF,TGTGCCAGCAGCCGGGGACTAGCGGGAGGGCGGGAGGAGCAGTTCTTC
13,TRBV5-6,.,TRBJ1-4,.,CASRTYTGEKLFF,TGTGCCAGCAGAACTTACACAGGCGAAAAACTGTTTTTT
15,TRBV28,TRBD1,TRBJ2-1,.,CASNPRGRSYNEQFF,TGTGCCAGCAACCCAAGGGGGCGCTCCTACAATGAGCAGTTCTTC